The subject of this entry is one T cell receptor beta chain. What it binds is unknown. The V end was cut by 3 bases, the J end by 3 bases, with 13 bases between. Germline CDR1 SQVTM, CDR2 ANQGSEA. There are 14 residues in the CDR3. The sample is drawn from a study of T-cell memory formation after mild COVID-19. Regarding the study as a whole: Pre-infection memory contained some responding clones, which suggested that cross-reactive memory had joined. Among contracting clones, CD4+ were mainly CM/EM and CD8+ enriched in EMRA.

TCRdb fed the 5' RACE reads into MiXCR, producing one record per CDR3 protein. The table lists some 57,000 distinct CDR3 sequences, 12% of them singletons. The sequenced sample was PBMCs or a T cell subset sorted from them (not recorded which). This clonotype was sampled from a man between 18 and 29 years old who had mild COVID-19 (a few samples of this study predate the infection). Cell type and time point are not known. The rearrangement uses TRBV29-1 and TRBJ2-3, with D maybe TRBD1 (6 bases). The CDR3 region is CSVDRGVRTDTQYF. For the CDR3, the DNA is TGCAGCGTTGACAGGGGAGTTAGGACAGATACGCAGTATTTT.